The 10 T cell receptor beta chains reported below all come from one sample, sequenced in a study of OX40 agonist ivuxolimab in advanced cancers. The protocol was immunoSEQ multiplex PCR, while the TCRdb copy is restricted to in-frame clones and leaves out a portion. The table lists over 55,000 clones, roughly 84% of them singletons. Source: CD4+ or CD8+ T cells sorted from blood, taken in a trial of the OX40 agonist ivuxolimab. The receptors were gathered from an adult with an advanced solid tumor such as melanoma, head and neck, liver or kidney cancer.

The chain employs TRBV4-1 and TRBJ1-5, with D unresolved. Germline values: CDR1 MGHRA, CDR2 YSYEKL. The CDR3 is 15 amino acids. Trimming removed 5 bases from V and 0 bases from J, with 11 bases in between. The CDR3, as DNA: TGCGCCAGCAGCTATGGGTCTTATAGCAATCAGCCCCAGCATTTT. Protein: CASSYGSYSNQPQHF.

This chain uses TRBV4-3 with TRBJ1-6; a weak D match, TRBD1 (6 bases). This CDR3 has 16 amino acids. V lost 2 bases and J lost 9, with 17 bases in between. Germline lookup yields CDR1 LGHNA and CDR2 YSLEER. DNA of the CDR3: TGCGCCAGCAGCCAATCTGTGGCGGGGGCGGCTTCACCCCTCCACTTT. This codes for CASSQSVAGAASPLHF.

This clone was seen a handful of times. The chain has TRBV7-9 and TRBJ2-2, with TRBD1 as a possible D gene (5 bases). Trimming left V 1 base short and J 5 bases short, with 8 bases between. The CDR3 runs to 14 residues. Germline assignment: CDR1 SEHNR and CDR2 FQNEAQ (reference sequence). Written as DNA, the CDR3 is TGTGCCAGCAGCTTAGTAGGGGCTACCGGGGAGCTGTTTTTT. Protein: CASSLVGATGELFF.

This sequence joins TRBV19 and TRBJ1-2; D gene uncertain. This CDR3 is 12 amino acids long. Per the germline V gene, CDR1 is LNHDA and CDR2 is SQIVND (reference sequence). The V and J ends lost 5 bases and 5 bases respectively, with 9 bases between them. CDR3 protein: CASSALGYGYTF. In DNA form, the CDR3 reads TGTGCCAGTAGTGCGTTGGGATATGGCTACACCTTC.

The rearrangement uses TRBV7-9 and TRBJ2-1, with TRBD1 matching over 9 bases. The CDR3 length is 12 residues. The germline gives CDR1 SEHNR, CDR2 FQNEAQ (reference sequence). The trim removed 3 bases at V and 15 bases at J, leaving 6 bases unmatched. In nucleotides, the CDR3 is TGTGCCAGCAGCTTCGGACAGGGGAGGCTGTTCTTC. This codes for CASSFGQGRLFF.

This clone has more than one count but fewer than ten. The V call is TRBV28, the J call TRBJ1-1; the match to TRBD1 covers 12 bases. The CDR3 runs 13 residues. V dropped 6 bases and J dropped 10; count of bases not matched to a gene: 6. Germline lookup yields CDR1 MDHEN and CDR2 SYDVKM. The CDR3 is CASSRGQGALAFF. The CDR3 region has the DNA TGTGCCAGCAGCCGGGGACAGGGGGCTTTAGCTTTCTTT.

The rearrangement links TRBV2 to TRBJ2-1; D unclear. The ends were cut back, 6 bases at V and 7 bases at J, with 10 bases in the middle. Germline V gives CDR1 SNHLY, CDR2 FYNNEI. The CDR3 sequence is 12 residues long. CDR3 nucleotides: TGTGCCAGCAGGCAAATGACGAATGAGCAGTTCTTC. Encoded protein: CASRQMTNEQFF. The whole variable domain, remainder taken from reference TRBV2 and TRBJ2-1, is EPEVTQTPSHQVTQMGQEVILRCVPISNHLYFYWYRQILGQKVEFLVSFYNNEISEKSEIFDDQFSVERPDGSNFTLKIRSTKLEDSAMYFCASRQMTNEQFFGPGTRLTVL.

The J gene is TRBJ2-5, the V gene TRBV7-8; D is unresolved. The CDR3 is 11 amino acids. Germline loops: CDR1 SGHVS, CDR2 FQNEAQ. Trimming shortened V by 5 bases and J by 3 bases, and 4 bases separated the two germline ends. CDR3 sequence reads: CASSQKETQYF. The CDR3 DNA reads as TGTGCCAGCAGCCAGAAAGAGACCCAGTACTTC. The full variable domain, in which reference TRBV7-8 and TRBJ2-5 provide the parts outside the CDR3, is GAGVSQSPRYKVAKRGQDVALRCDPISGHVSLFWYQQALGQGPEFLTYFQNEAQLDKSGLPSDRFFAERPEGSVSTLKIQRTQQEDSAVYLCASSQKETQYFGPGTRLLVL.

The chain uses TRBV11-3 and TRBJ2-7, with 10 bases aligning to TRBD1. The CDR3 has 14 amino acids. V dropped 5 bases and J dropped 6; count of bases not matched to a gene: 7. CDR1 is SGHNT and CDR2 is YENEEA in the germline V gene. For the CDR3, the DNA is TGTGCCAGCAGCACGGGACAGGGGCGGGGCGAGCAGTACTTC. Translating gives CASSTGQGRGEQYF.

The chain carries TRBV27 and TRBJ1-1, with 9 positions matching TRBD1. This CDR3 spans 13 amino acids. V lost 8 bases, J lost 3 bases, and 4 bases stayed unmatched. Per germline, CDR1 MNHEY and CDR2 SMNVEV (reference sequence). Written as DNA, the CDR3 is TGTGCCAGCCACAGGGGGCGGGACACTGAAGCTTTCTTT. This codes for CASHRGRDTEAFF.